The next 21 T cell receptor beta chains were all read from a single sample in a study of vaccination effects on CD4 cells after COVID-19. Some clones are missing from TCRdb's copy, which holds only in-frame ones; the method was immunoSEQ multiplex PCR. Counted here are around 62,000 clones, 74% occurring once; the ten biggest clones make up 2% to 2.5%. Following a roughly ten-day culture, CD4+ T cells were purified. It was two doses of either the BNT162b2 or mRNA-1273 vaccine that participants received. Their antigens are not known. Here the sequenced sample was CD4+ T cells from PBMCs cultured without peptide, taken after COVID-19 vaccination. The source of these receptors is a human donor who received a COVID-19 vaccine.

The chain employs TRBV29-1 and TRBJ1-1, with a possible D match to TRBD1 (5 bases). Trimming left V 3 bases short and J 4 bases short, with 9 bases between. The CDR3 is 12 amino acids. Germline CDR1 and CDR2: SQVTM and ANQGSEA. The DNA for the CDR3 is TGCAGCGTTGACCAGGGTGGCACTGAAGCTTTCTTT. Translation gives CSVDQGGTEAFF.

The chain is built from TRBV19 and TRBJ2-2; 9 bases align to TRBD2. Unmatched junction bases numbered 8, after V lost 5 bases and J lost 4 bases. Germline loops: CDR1 LNHDA, CDR2 SQIVND (reference sequence). The CDR3 length is 16 residues. This CDR3 reads CASSGAGGSGTGELFF. The DNA of the CDR3 is TGTGCCAGTAGTGGAGCGGGGGGAAGTGGCACCGGGGAGCTGTTTTTT.

The chain recombines TRBV12-3 or TRBV12-4 with TRBJ2-7; weak D call: TRBD1 (5 bases). The CDR3 contains 13 residues. Trimming stripped 1 base from V and 2 bases from J, with 6 bases between. CDR3: CASSLGRAYEQYV. CDR3 sequence (DNA): TGTGCCAGCAGTTTAGGCAGGGCCTACGAGCAGTACGTC.

In its sample, this clone was seen a few times. The chain employs TRBV28 and TRBJ1-2; tentative D call: TRBD1 (5 bases). Trimming removed 8 bases at V and 5 bases at J, with 18 bases between. Germline lookup yields CDR1 MDHEN and CDR2 SYDVKM. The CDR3 length is 14 residues. CDR3 loop: CASSRETAYYGYTF. As DNA, the CDR3 is TGTGCCAGCTCTCGAGAGACAGCTTATTATGGCTACACCTTC.

The chain combines TRBV5-6 with TRBJ2-5; weak D call: TRBD1 (6 bases). Looked up from germline, CDR1 is SGHDT and CDR2 is YYEEEE. This CDR3 has 14 residues. With 4 bases removed from V and 4 bases from J, the gap between germline ends came to 14 bases. This CDR3 is CASSPGAVAETQYF. In DNA, the CDR3 is TGTGCCAGCAGCCCAGGGGCGGTCGCAGAGACCCAGTACTTC.

This clone was seen a few times. The J gene is TRBJ1-2, the V gene TRBV29-1; no definite D call. V was clipped by 0 bases and J by 3 bases, with 11 bases between them. This CDR3 has 14 amino acids. CDR1 and CDR2 from the germline V gene are SQVTM and ANQGSEA. CDR3 sequence reads: CSVEERRKDYGYTF. CDR3 in DNA: TGCAGCGTTGAAGAACGGCGGAAGGACTATGGCTACACCTTC.

The rearrangement links TRBV24-1 to TRBJ2-1; 10 positions agree with TRBD2. The germline gives CDR1 KGHDR, CDR2 SFDVKD. CDR3 length: 17 amino acids. V lost 4 bases and J lost 3; bases outside the gene matches: 8. CDR3 protein: CATSDPLAGVLYNEQFF. The CDR3 DNA is TGTGCCACCAGTGACCCCCTAGCGGGGGTACTCTACAATGAGCAGTTCTTC.

The chain has TRBV3-1 (or the pseudogene TRBV3-2) and TRBJ2-2, with D perhaps matching TRBD1 (6 bases). Trimming cost V 0 bases and J 7 bases, with 15 bases left between them. Per the germline V gene, CDR1 is LGHDT and CDR2 is YNNKEL (reference sequence). The CDR3 contains 16 residues. The CDR3 coding sequence is TGTGCCAGCAGCCAAGATCCGCTAGCCAGGGGCGGGGAGCTGTTTTTT. Amino acid sequence: CASSQDPLARGGELFF.

The sample holds a few counts of this clone. The rearrangement uses TRBV20-1 and TRBJ1-2, with 8 nucleotides matching TRBD1. The germline V gene has CDR1 DFQATT and CDR2 SNEGSKA (reference sequence). This CDR3 spans 12 amino acids. The ends lost 3 bases at V and 8 bases at J; junction bases unmatched: 5. The CDR3 loop reads CSASDRGKGYTF. As DNA, the CDR3 is TGCAGTGCTAGTGACAGGGGCAAGGGCTACACCTTC.

The chain employs TRBV24-1 and TRBJ2-5; 12 nucleotides align to TRBD1. With V trimmed by 7 bases and J by 5 bases, 7 bases remained unmatched. CDR3 size: 15 residues. Germline V gene lookup returns CDR1 KGHDR and CDR2 SFDVKD. This CDR3 is CATRAGTGGLETQYF. The CDR3 region has the DNA TGTGCCACCAGAGCCGGGACAGGGGGCTTGGAGACCCAGTACTTC.

CDR3 in DNA: TGCAGCGCCCTCGGGAGGGGGTGGACAACTGGAAACACCATATATTTT. Its protein is CSALGRGWTTGNTIYF. J is TRBJ1-3 and V is TRBV29-1; maybe TRBD1 (6 bases). The CDR3 has 16 amino acids. V was pared by 7 bases and J by 2 bases, with 21 bases between. Per the germline V gene, CDR1 is SQVTM and CDR2 is ANQGSEA.

The V call is TRBV7-2, the J call TRBJ1-1, with D unresolved. The CDR3 totals 15 residues. The V gene lost 2 bases and the J gene lost 0 bases, with 10 bases spanning the gap. Germline V gives CDR1 SGHTA, CDR2 FQGNSA. The DNA for the CDR3 is TGTGCCAGCAGCTTACAGTCGGCAGTGAACACTGAAGCTTTCTTT. It is translated as CASSLQSAVNTEAFF. Full variable domain (rest looked up from reference TRBV7-2 and TRBJ1-1): GAGVSQSPSNKVTEKGKDVELRCDPISGHTALYWYRQSLGQGLEFLIYFQGNSAPDKSGLPSDRFSAERTGGSVSTLTIQRTQQEDSAVYLCASSLQSAVNTEAFFGQGTRLTVV.

This clone occurred a few times. The chain recombines TRBV6-2 or TRBV6-3 with TRBJ2-1, with 12 bases fitting TRBD2. The J segment lost 3 bases and the V segment lost 5 bases, leaving 8 bases of the junction unmatched. Germline values: CDR1 MNHEY, CDR2 SVGEGT. CDR3 size: 17 residues. DNA of the CDR3: TGTGCCAGCAGTCCCGGGACTAGCGGGCTCATCTACAATGAGCAGTTCTTC. Its translation: CASSPGTSGLIYNEQFF.

V usage is TRBV3-1 (or the pseudogene TRBV3-2) and J usage is TRBJ1-2; D is perhaps TRBD1 (6 bases). V dropped 2 bases and J dropped 4 bases, with 14 bases sitting between them. The CDR3 loop spans 15 amino acids. CDR1 is LGHDT and CDR2 is YNNKEL in the germline V gene (reference sequence). In nucleotides, the CDR3 is TGTGCCAGCAGCCAAAGGGGGGCTGGGGGCTATGGCTACACCTTC. Protein sequence: CASSQRGAGGYGYTF.

The rearrangement uses TRBV27 and TRBJ2-2; D tentatively fits TRBD1 or TRBD2 (5 bases each). Trimming took 0 bases from V and 6 from J, leaving 8 bases between them. CDR1 MNHEY and CDR2 SMNVEV come from the germline V gene (reference sequence). The CDR3 runs to 14 residues. CDR3 DNA: TGTGCCAGCAGTTTATCGGGGGTTCCCGGGGAGCTGTTTTTT. Translation gives CASSLSGVPGELFF.

This chain's CDR3 is CASSFLPGQKEETQYF. The CDR3 nucleotides are TGTGCCAGCAGCTTCTTACCGGGACAAAAAGAAGAGACCCAGTACTTC. This rearrangement joins TRBV7-9 to TRBJ2-5; D is possibly TRBD1 (6 bases). The germline gives CDR1 SEHNR, CDR2 FQNEAQ (reference sequence). This CDR3 is 16 amino acids long. Trimming cost V 3 bases and J 3 bases, with 17 bases left between them.

The V and J genes are TRBV6-5 and TRBJ2-7, with D maybe TRBD1 (6 bases). V was pared by 6 bases and J by 2 bases, with 11 bases between. CDR3 length: 13 residues. In germline, CDR1 is MNHEY, CDR2 SVGAGI. The CDR3 protein is CASSPGDTYEQYV. CDR3 DNA sequence: TGTGCCAGCAGCCCAGGGGATACCTACGAGCAGTACGTC.

The chain carries TRBV5-1 and TRBJ1-1; 9 bases agree with TRBD1. The ends lost 4 bases at V and 5 bases at J; junction bases unmatched: 6. CDR3 length equals 14 residues. Germline V gives CDR1 SGHRS, CDR2 YFSETQ. Written as DNA, the CDR3 is TGCGCCAGCAGCATGACAGGGGGGGGAACTGAAGCTTTCTTT. Its protein is CASSMTGGGTEAFF.

The chain has TRBV11-1 and TRBJ2-4; D may be TRBD2 (6 bases). Germline-derived CDR1 and CDR2 are SGHAT and FQDESV (reference sequence). V lost 8 bases, J lost 11 bases, and 16 bases lay in between. The CDR3 covers 12 residues. In DNA, the CDR3 is TGTGCCAGCGGACGGGTGGCGGGGCTTCAGTACTTC. This translates into CASGRVAGLQYF.

The chain joins TRBV3-1 (or the pseudogene TRBV3-2) to TRBJ2-3; D not certain. The CDR3 loop spans 14 amino acids. Per germline, CDR1 LGHDT and CDR2 YNNKEL (reference sequence). The V and J ends lost 1 base and 4 bases respectively, with 9 bases between them. The CDR3 nucleotides are TGTGCCAGCAGCCAAGTACGGGCCCCAGATACGCAGTATTTT. Its translation is CASSQVRAPDTQYF.

The genes are TRBV19 and TRBJ1-5, with D possibly matching TRBD1 (6 bases). CDR1 LNHDA and CDR2 SQIVND come from the germline V gene (reference sequence). Trimming cost V 3 bases and J 4 bases, with 16 bases left between them. This CDR3 spans 16 amino acids. The CDR3 DNA reads as TGTGCCAGTAGTATTTGGGGGCAGGGAGGGAATCAGCCCCAGCATTTT. This gives the protein CASSIWGQGGNQPQHF. Full variable domain (remainder filled in from reference TRBV19 and TRBJ1-5): DGGITQSPKYLFRKEGQNVTLSCEQNLNHDAMYWYRQDPGQGLRLIYYSQIVNDFQKGDIAEGYSVSREKKESFPLTVTSAQKNPTAFYLCASSIWGQGGNQPQHFGDGTRLSIL.